The subject of this entry is one T cell receptor beta chain. Its antigen is not known. Via MiXCR, TCRdb re-called the RT-PCR reads, giving one row per CDR3 protein. The table records roughly 700,000 distinct CDR3 sequences, roughly 14% of them present only once. The data derive from a study of response to subunit inactivated influenza vaccine. Study-wide results and caveats: Each seasonal influenza vaccination, the authors suggested, recruits few new T cells.

Germline trimming cut 6 bases from V and 4 bases from J; bases unmatched to any gene: 11. CDR3 size: 15 residues. CDR1 and CDR2 (germline): DFQATT, SNEGSKA (reference sequence). The genes are TRBV20-1 and TRBJ1-2; 10 bases line up with TRBD1. This TCR came from a man aged 50-60 years who received an inactivated influenza vaccine. Here the sequenced sample was PBMCs from blood, taken 14 to 15 days before vaccination. For the CDR3, the DNA is TGCAGTGCCTACCGGGACAGGGGTCGATTCTATGGCTACACCTTC. Its translation is CSAYRDRGRFYGYTF.